This TCR beta chain was obtained from a study of T cells after yellow fever vaccination. The wider study: Fractions with few cells were prepared using SMART-Seq v4 Ultra Low Input. Study-level findings and limits: Abundant clonotypes from the bulk population could get into FACS-sorted repertoires as contaminants.

TCRdb redid the calling of the 5' RACE reads with MiXCR, one entry per CDR3 protein. The sample includes 300,000 or so distinct CDR3 sequences, approximately 4% seen only once; the top ten take 24%. The table lists this clonotype with a few counts. The antigen is not known. This CDR3 contains 13 residues. Germline V gene lookup returns CDR1 DFQATT and CDR2 SNEGSKA (reference sequence). The ends were cut back, 4 bases at V and 0 bases at J, with 6 bases in the middle. V gene TRBV20-1 combines with J gene TRBJ1-4; no clear D. The specimen comprised PBMCs, sampled 5 days after the yellow fever booster vaccination. This sequence originates from a young man who received the YFV17D yellow fever vaccine. The CDR3 coding sequence is TGCAGTGCTAAGGTTGCAACTAATGAAAAACTGTTTTTT. As protein: CSAKVATNEKLFF.